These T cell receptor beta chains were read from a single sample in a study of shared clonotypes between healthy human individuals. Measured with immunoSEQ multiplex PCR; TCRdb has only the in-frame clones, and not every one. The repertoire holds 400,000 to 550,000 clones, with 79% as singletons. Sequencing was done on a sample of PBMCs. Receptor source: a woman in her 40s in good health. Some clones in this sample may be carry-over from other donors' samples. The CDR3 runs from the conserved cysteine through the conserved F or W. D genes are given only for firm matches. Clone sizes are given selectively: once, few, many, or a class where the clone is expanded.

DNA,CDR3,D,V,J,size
TGTGCCAGTTTGACAGGGGATCAGCCCCAGCATTTT,CASLTGDQPQHF,TRBD1,TRBV19,TRBJ1-5,-
TGTGCCAGCAGCGTTGGGCTTGAGCAGTTCTTC,CASSVGLEQFF,-,TRBV25-1,TRBJ2-1,-
TGCGCCAGCAGCCCCCTGGGACAGAAAAACTATGGCTACACCTTC,CASSPLGQKNYGYTF,TRBD1,TRBV4-1,TRBJ1-2,once
TGTGCCAGCTCACCGTCCCGGGACCGCAAAGCGAACGAGCAGTACTTC,CASSPSRDRKANEQYF,-,TRBV18,TRBJ2-7,-
TGTGCCAGCTCACCACAGGGAGCAGGCGAGCAGTACTTC,CASSPQGAGEQYF,-,TRBV18,TRBJ2-7,-
TGTGCCAGCAGCTCCACAGGTTCCTACAATGAGCAGTTCTTC,CASSSTGSYNEQFF,-,TRBV6-5,TRBJ2-1,-
TGTGCCAGCAGCGATCAGGACGTCTATAGCAATCAGCCCCAGCATTTT,CASSDQDVYSNQPQHF,-,TRBV2,TRBJ1-5,-
TGTGCCAGCAGCTTAGCGGGTCAGGGCCCCTACAATGAGCAGTTCTTC,CASSLAGQGPYNEQFF,-,TRBV7-2,TRBJ2-1,-
TGTGCCAACCTCAGGGTGAGGGCCGGCTACACCTTC,CANLRVRAGYTF,-,TRBV27,TRBJ1-2,few
TGTGCCAGCAGCTTAAAACTAGCGGGTAGTACAGATACGCAGTATTTT,CASSLKLAGSTDTQYF,TRBD2,TRBV7-9,TRBJ2-3,-
TGTGCCAGCAGCGCAACGGGAGTATCACAGAACAATGAGCAGTTCTTC,CASSATGVSQNNEQFF,-,TRBV7-3,TRBJ2-1,-
TGTGCCAGCAGACTCCGGTCCGGGAATAGCAATCAGCCCCAGCATTTT,CASRLRSGNSNQPQHF,-,TRBV27,TRBJ1-5,-
TGTGCCAGCTCACCGACTAGCTTCTCCTACAATGAGCAGTTCTTC,CASSPTSFSYNEQFF,TRBD2,TRBV18,TRBJ2-1,-
TGTGCCAGCAGCAAGGGACAGGCGATGAACACTGAAGCTTTCTTT,CASSKGQAMNTEAFF,TRBD1,TRBV7-6,TRBJ1-1,few
TGCAGCGTTGAGGGAGTGGGTAGGCGCTACGAGCAGTACTTC,CSVEGVGRRYEQYF,-,TRBV29-1,TRBJ2-7,-
TGTGCCAGCAGTGACTCGAATAGCGGGGACACCGGGGAGCTGTTTTTT,CASSDSNSGDTGELFF,TRBD2,TRBV6-4,TRBJ2-2,many
TGTGCCATCAGGGGACAGGAAACAGATACGCAGTATTTT,CAIRGQETDTQYF,TRBD1,TRBV10-3,TRBJ2-3,-
TGTGCCAGCAGTGGCGGCAGGGTAGAGACCCAGTACTTC,CASSGGRVETQYF,-,TRBV2,TRBJ2-5,-
TGTGCCAGCAGCTTCTCTACGGGACAGGGGGGAGGCAACGGCTACACCTTC,CASSFSTGQGGGNGYTF,TRBD1,TRBV7-6,TRBJ1-2,once
TGTGCCAGCAGCACCGCCGGGACAGGGGCCGGGGAGCTGTTTTTT,CASSTAGTGAGELFF,TRBD1,TRBV28,TRBJ2-2,-
TGCGCCAGCAGCTCGGGGGGTCGGGGAAACCAAGAGACCCAGTACTTC,CASSSGGRGNQETQYF,TRBD2,TRBV5-1,TRBJ2-5,-
TGTGCCAGCATATTTGGCTCTTCGAACACCGGGGAGCTGTTTTTT,CASIFGSSNTGELFF,-,TRBV7-9,TRBJ2-2,-
TGTGCCAGCTGGAGACTAGCGGGAGCCTACGAGCAGTACTTC,CASWRLAGAYEQYF,TRBD2,TRBV5-6,TRBJ2-7,-
TGTGCCAGCAGTACTACAGGGGCCGGGGCAGATACGCAGTATTTT,CASSTTGAGADTQYF,TRBD1,TRBV6-1,TRBJ2-3,-
TGTGCCATCAGTGAGGGGACTGGGGAGACCCAGTACTTC,CAISEGTGETQYF,-,TRBV10-3,TRBJ2-5,-
TGTGCCAGCAGTTTTGGGGGGACAGCTAGGATTAGCTACACCTTC,CASSFGGTARISYTF,TRBD1,TRBV27,TRBJ1-2,many
TGTGCCAGCAGTGAATCAGGACTCTACGAGCAGTACTTC,CASSESGLYEQYF,-,TRBV2,TRBJ2-7,-
TGTGCCAGCAGCCCTGGACTAGCGGGAGGATCGGCAGATACGCAGTATTTT,CASSPGLAGGSADTQYF,TRBD2,TRBV9,TRBJ2-3,few
TGTGCCAGCAGCATCGGACAGGGAATAGATACGCAGTATTTT,CASSIGQGIDTQYF,TRBD1,TRBV7-9,TRBJ2-3,-
TGTGCCAGTAGTATCAAAGCGGGAGGGCCCCTCTACAATGAGCAGTTCTTC,CASSIKAGGPLYNEQFF,TRBD2,TRBV19,TRBJ2-1,few
TGTGCCAGCAATTTCGGTCCCGGGGAGCTGTTTTTT,CASNFGPGELFF,-,TRBV7-2,TRBJ2-2,-
TGTGCCAGCTCACCCGCCCCAGGGGACTATCAAGGCTACACCTTC,CASSPAPGDYQGYTF,-,TRBV18,TRBJ1-2,-
TGTGCCAGCAGCACAGGGGGAGCTAACTATGGCTACACCTTC,CASSTGGANYGYTF,TRBD1,TRBV25-1,TRBJ1-2,-
TGTGCCAGCAGTTTTCAGGGTCGAAGATCTGGGGCCAACGTCCTGACTTTC,CASSFQGRRSGANVLTF,-,TRBV28,TRBJ2-6,-
TGTGCCAGCAGCTTAGCGGGAGGGCCAGATACGCAGTATTTT,CASSLAGGPDTQYF,TRBD2,TRBV11-1,TRBJ2-3,-
TGCGCCAGCAGCTTCAGGCAGGAGAAGTATTTT,CASSFRQEKYF,-,TRBV5-1,TRBJ2-3,-
TGCGCCAGCAGTCTGGGGGCGGCGGGAGATAACACCGGGGAGCTGTTTTTT,CASSLGAAGDNTGELFF,-,TRBV5-1,TRBJ2-2,-
TGTGCCAGCAGCCCTGGGGGGGGACTAGTAGCGGAGCAGTACTTC,CASSPGGGLVAEQYF,TRBD2,TRBV7-2,TRBJ2-5,-
TGTGCCAGCAGTGAACGGGGACTACCCGCGAACACCGGGGAGCTGTTTTTT,CASSERGLPANTGELFF,TRBD2,TRBV6-1,TRBJ2-2,-
TGTGCCAGCTCACCACCTTCGGCAGGCCCCGAGCAGTACTTC,CASSPPSAGPEQYF,-,TRBV18,TRBJ2-7,-
TGCGCCAGCAGCCAGGTAGTTTTAAACACTGAAGCTTTCTTT,CASSQVVLNTEAFF,-,TRBV4-1,TRBJ1-1,few
TGTGCCAGCAGTCCGGACAGGGCGCGCACAGATACGCAGTATTTT,CASSPDRARTDTQYF,TRBD1,TRBV28,TRBJ2-3,-
TGTGCCTGGAACCGAGGGGGCGATGAAAAACTGTTTTTT,CAWNRGGDEKLFF,TRBD1,TRBV30,TRBJ1-4,-
TGTGCCAGCAGTTTATATTCGGGACAGGCCTACAATGAGCAGTTCTTC,CASSLYSGQAYNEQFF,TRBD1,TRBV28,TRBJ2-1,few
TGTGCCAGCAGTGCTGGGGGCACCTATAATTCACCCCTCCACTTT,CASSAGGTYNSPLHF,-,TRBV2,TRBJ1-6,-
TGTGCCATAACAGGGACCTATGGCTACACCTTC,CAITGTYGYTF,-,TRBV30,TRBJ1-2,few
TGTGCCAGCTCCCGGGTAGCCCACGGGGAGCTGTTTTTT,CASSRVAHGELFF,-,TRBV2,TRBJ2-2,-
TGCGCCAGCAGCTTGACTAACTCCTACGAGCAGTACTTC,CASSLTNSYEQYF,-,TRBV5-1,TRBJ2-7,-
TGTGCCAGCAGCTTAGCGTCGGGACAGGGCGGGGAAAAACTGTTTTTT,CASSLASGQGGEKLFF,TRBD1,TRBV7-6,TRBJ1-4,-